Following are 18 T cell receptor beta chains from one sample sequenced in a study of blood T cell repertoires in COVID-19. Sequenced by immunoSEQ multiplex PCR; TCRdb stores in-frame clones only, minus some. The profile shows 190,000 or so clones, 75% to 90% of them singletons. Sample: peripheral blood. Receptors were obtained from a man aged 40-55 years with acute or convalescent COVID-19.

CDR3 coding DNA: TGTGCCAGCAGCTTACTAGCGATCAGCTCCTACGAGCAGTACTTC. Residues: CASSLLAISSYEQYF. This rearrangement joins TRBV7-9 to TRBJ2-7; perhaps TRBD2 as D (6 bases). The CDR3 is made up of 15 amino acids. Trimming removed 2 bases at V and 0 bases at J, with 11 bases between. Germline-derived CDR1 and CDR2 are SEHNR and FQNEAQ (reference sequence).

The chain uses TRBV24-1 and TRBJ2-3; 9 bases line up with TRBD2. The germline gives CDR1 KGHDR, CDR2 SFDVKD. Trimming took 6 bases from V and 3 from J; bases not matched to a gene: 18. This CDR3 spans 19 amino acids. The CDR3 nucleotides are TGTGCCACCAGTCGGCCCTTGGGGGGTAAAAGCGGGGGGACAGATACGCAGTATTTT. This codes for CATSRPLGGKSGGTDTQYF.

This sequence joins TRBV21-1 and TRBJ1-5. TRBV21-1 is deemed a pseudogene. This CDR3 has 17 residues. CDR3 amino acids: CANNFKSVGGANQPQHF. As DNA, the CDR3 is TGTGCCAACAACTTTAAATCAGTCGGGGGGGCCAATCAGCCCCAGCATTTT.

The chain combines TRBV28 with TRBJ1-2, with 8 bases aligning to TRBD1. Losses at the gene ends were 3 bases for V and 6 bases for J; bases not matched to a gene: 3. Per the germline V gene, CDR1 is MDHEN and CDR2 is SYDVKM. The CDR3 sequence is 13 residues long. This CDR3 is CASSFGQGNGYTF. Here the CDR3 DNA reads TGTGCCAGCAGTTTCGGACAGGGAAATGGCTACACCTTC.

V is TRBV3-1 (or the pseudogene TRBV3-2) and J is TRBJ2-6, with a tentative D call TRBD2 (5 bases). CDR3 length: 17 amino acids. Germline lookup yields CDR1 LGHDT and CDR2 YNNKEL (reference sequence). Deletions cut 4 bases from V and 1 base from J, with 14 bases between. CDR3 amino acids: CASSPTRRLSGANVLTF. CDR3 bases: TGTGCCAGCAGCCCAACCAGGAGGTTATCTGGGGCCAACGTCCTGACTTTC.

The chain is built from TRBV6-6 and TRBJ2-7; D is possibly TRBD1 (5 bases). Germline V gives CDR1 MNHNY, CDR2 SVGAGI (reference sequence). The V end was cut by 4 bases, the J end by 1 base, with 11 bases between. This CDR3 spans 14 amino acids. CDR3 sequence reads: CASSSQGMSYEQYF. CDR3 DNA sequence: TGTGCCAGCAGTTCTCAGGGTATGTCCTACGAGCAGTACTTC.

The rearrangement uses TRBV6-5 and TRBJ2-2; no clear D. Trimming took 0 bases from V and 4 from J, leaving 6 bases between them. The CDR3 extends over 14 amino acids. Germline loops: CDR1 MNHEY, CDR2 SVGAGI. CDR3 loop: CASSYSTGTGELFF. CDR3 coding DNA: TGTGCCAGCAGTTACTCAACGGGCACCGGGGAGCTGTTTTTT.

CDR3 sequence reads: CASSFLGGVAKNIQYF. The CDR3 region has the DNA TGTGCCAGTAGTTTTCTCGGGGGAGTAGCCAAAAACATTCAGTACTTC. The rearrangement joins TRBV19 to TRBJ2-4; tentatively, D is TRBD2 (6 bases). The germline V gene has CDR1 LNHDA and CDR2 SQIVND (reference sequence). With 5 bases removed from V and 0 bases from J, the gap between germline ends came to 14 bases. The CDR3 totals 16 residues.

J is TRBJ1-5 and V is TRBV7-8; 8 bases align to TRBD1. CDR1 and CDR2 from the germline V gene are SGHVS and FQNEAQ. Unmatched junction bases numbered 1, after V lost 1 base and J lost 5 bases. There are 14 residues in the CDR3. The CDR3 here is CASSLDRGYQPQHF. Written as DNA, the CDR3 is TGTGCCAGCAGCTTAGACAGGGGGTATCAGCCCCAGCATTTT.

V usage is TRBV6-5 and J usage is TRBJ1-3; unclear D gene. V shed 7 bases and J shed 0 bases, with 13 bases lying between them. The CDR3 covers 15 residues. The V gene's germline CDR1 is MNHEY and CDR2 SVGAGI. CDR3 region: CASTPDGSSGNTIYF. CDR3 DNA: TGTGCCAGCACCCCAGACGGGTCCTCTGGAAACACCATATATTTT.

The rearrangement joins TRBV7-8 to TRBJ1-1, with D hard to call. The ends were cut back, 1 base at V and 1 base at J, with 10 bases in the middle. The CDR3 is 15 residues long. Germline V gene sequence: CDR1 SGHVS, CDR2 FQNEAQ. The CDR3 loop reads CASSLERAPNTEAFF. In DNA form, the CDR3 reads TGTGCCAGCAGCTTAGAGCGGGCCCCGAACACTGAAGCTTTCTTT.

The chain carries TRBV7-9 and TRBJ1-4; possible D gene TRBD1, 5 bases. CDR1 and CDR2 from the germline V gene are SEHNR and FQNEAQ (reference sequence). V was cut by 1 base and J by 5 bases, with 11 bases left in between. The CDR3 covers 15 residues. This chain's CDR3 is CASSLGPGRNEKLFF. The CDR3 DNA follows: TGTGCCAGCAGCTTAGGGCCAGGGAGGAATGAAAAACTGTTTTTT.

A word on this clone: The same CDR3 is also encoded by other DNA sequences in this sample. J is TRBJ2-2 and V is TRBV6-4; a possible D gene is TRBD1 (5 bases). This CDR3 comprises 13 residues. Germline loops: CDR1 MRHNA, CDR2 SNTAGT. The V gene lost 3 bases and the J gene lost 4 bases, with 6 bases spanning the gap. CDR3 sequence (DNA): TGTGCCAGCAGTGAGCAGGGCACCGGGGAGCTGTTTTTT. Translated: CASSEQGTGELFF.

The J gene is TRBJ2-2, the V gene TRBV11-2; maybe TRBD2 (6 bases). Germline V CDR1 and CDR2: SGHAT, FQNNGV. CDR3 length: 15 residues. Trimming removed 0 bases at V and 3 bases at J, with 8 bases between. CDR3 region: CASSLESGDTGELFF. CDR3 coding DNA: TGTGCCAGCAGCTTAGAGTCGGGGGACACCGGGGAGCTGTTTTTT.

V and J are TRBV30 and TRBJ2-7, with TRBD1 as a possible D gene (7 bases). CDR3 length: 14 amino acids. V was trimmed by 5 bases and J by 4 bases, leaving 18 bases between them. CDR1 and CDR2 (germline): GTSNPN, SVGIG (reference sequence). Here the CDR3 reads CAWESGGRGYEQYF. The DNA for the CDR3 is TGTGCCTGGGAATCAGGGGGGCGTGGATACGAGCAGTACTTC.

The chain recombines TRBV19 with TRBJ1-2; D perhaps matches TRBD1 (6 bases). Germline CDR1 LNHDA, CDR2 SQIVND (reference sequence). This CDR3 is 13 amino acids long. V was trimmed by 10 bases and J by 4 bases, leaving 16 bases between them. The CDR3 loop is CATYDRTFYGYTF. The CDR3 DNA is TGTGCCACCTACGACAGGACCTTCTATGGCTACACCTTC.

The V and J genes are TRBV5-6 and TRBJ2-5, with D maybe TRBD2 (6 bases). Germline loops: CDR1 SGHDT, CDR2 YYEEEE. This CDR3 contains 14 residues. Trimming took off 0 bases at V and 3 bases at J, with 9 bases between the two ends. The CDR3 region has the DNA TGTGCCAGCAGCTTGGACGGGGGAAAAGAGACCCAGTACTTC. This gives the protein CASSLDGGKETQYF.

This rearrangement joins TRBV25-1 to TRBJ2-7, with TRBD1 matching 10 bases. Germline V CDR1 and CDR2: MGHDK, SYGVNS. This CDR3 spans 15 amino acids. With V trimmed by 3 bases and J by 5 bases, 7 bases remained unmatched. DNA of the CDR3: TGTGCCAGCAGTGACCCCGGGACAGGGGACCACGAGCAGTACTTC. Translation: CASSDPGTGDHEQYF.